Each of the 20 T cell receptor beta chains below was sequenced from the same sample in a study of T cells after posttransplantation cyclophosphamide. Cyclophosphamide on days +3 and +4 followed busulfan-fludarabine conditioning and a marrow graft. Assay: immunoSEQ multiplex PCR; the TCRdb copy retains only in-frame clones and omits some. The table shows 16,000 or so clones, with around 94% occurring only once. The sample in question was CD4+ T cells sorted from blood, obtained after allogeneic stem cell transplant with posttransplant cyclophosphamide. The receptors derive from a male patient over 55 who received an allogeneic stem cell transplant from a related donor and was CMV-positive. The graft donor may account for some of the T cells.

This chain links TRBV5-1 with TRBJ1-2; 8 nucleotides align to TRBD1. The CDR3 runs 13 residues. Germline V gene lookup returns CDR1 SGHRS and CDR2 YFSETQ. The V and J ends lost 0 bases and 8 bases, in that order; junction bases with no gene match: 3. CDR3: CASSLVPGGGYTF. The CDR3 bases are TGCGCCAGCAGCTTGGTCCCAGGGGGCGGCTACACCTTC.

This chain uses TRBV30 with TRBJ2-1, with D possibly matching TRBD2 (6 bases). V was trimmed by 3 bases and J by 0 bases, leaving 18 bases between them. CDR3 size: 17 residues. Germline CDR1 reads GTSNPN; CDR2 reads SVGIG (reference sequence). The CDR3 sequence is CAWRPPYGGHSYNEQFF. The CDR3 DNA sequence: TGTGCCTGGAGGCCCCCCTACGGGGGTCACTCCTACAATGAGCAGTTCTTC.

The gene calls are TRBV9 and TRBJ1-6; maybe TRBD1 (5 bases). The V gene's germline CDR1 is SGDLS and CDR2 YYNGEE. The CDR3 contains 14 residues. Trimming cost V 0 bases and J 7 bases, with 8 bases left between them. DNA of the CDR3: TGTGCCAGCAGCGTAGAAACAGGAAATTCACCCCTCCACTTT. Amino acids: CASSVETGNSPLHF.

Concerning this clone itself: The sample carries other DNA sequences with the same CDR3. The chain joins TRBV11-1 to TRBJ2-7, with D perhaps matching TRBD1 (6 bases). The CDR3 consists of 14 residues. Looked up from germline, CDR1 is SGHAT and CDR2 is FQDESV (reference sequence). V shed 5 bases and J shed 3 bases, with 14 bases lying between them. The CDR3 bases are TGTGCCAGCAGCGGATCCCAGGGGTTCTACGAGCAGTACTTC. Its protein product is CASSGSQGFYEQYF.

The V and J genes are TRBV28 and TRBJ1-5, with D perhaps TRBD1 (5 bases). With 5 bases removed from V and 2 bases from J, the gap between germline ends came to 13 bases. The CDR3 contains 15 residues. In germline, CDR1 is MDHEN, CDR2 SYDVKM. Here the CDR3 reads CASSRGTVGNQPQHF. For the CDR3, the DNA is TGTGCCAGCAGTCGAGGGACTGTCGGCAATCAGCCCCAGCATTTT.

J is TRBJ2-7 and V is TRBV19; 7 bases fit TRBD1. Germline assignment: CDR1 LNHDA and CDR2 SQIVND (reference sequence). This CDR3 is 14 amino acids long. The V and J ends lost 5 bases and 2 bases, in that order; junction bases with no gene match: 6. CDR3 protein: CASSYDQGAYEQYF. The CDR3 DNA reads as TGTGCCAGTAGTTATGATCAGGGGGCCTACGAGCAGTACTTC.

The CDR3 DNA sequence: TGTGCCACCAGCAGGCCGCGGGGGTGGGAAGAGACCCAGTACTTC. This sequence encodes CATSRPRGWEETQYF. The chain uses TRBV15 and TRBJ2-5, with 7 bases that match TRBD2. Trimming took 3 bases from V and 3 from J; bases not matched to a gene: 7. This CDR3 has 15 amino acids. Germline CDR1 is LNHNV and CDR2 is YYDKDF (reference sequence).

The chain couples TRBV9 to TRBJ2-3; tentative D call: TRBD1 (6 bases). Germline V gives CDR1 SGDLS, CDR2 YYNGEE. CDR3 length: 15 amino acids. V shed 0 bases and J shed 3 bases, with 11 bases lying between them. The CDR3: CASSVDGGLTDTQYF. The CDR3 DNA follows: TGTGCCAGCAGCGTAGATGGGGGCCTAACAGATACGCAGTATTTT.

The chain couples TRBV5-5 to TRBJ2-4, with a possible D match to TRBD1 (6 bases). Deletions cut 0 bases from V and 8 bases from J, with 9 bases between. The length of the CDR3 is 13 residues. Germline V lookup: CDR1 SGHKS, CDR2 YYEKEE (reference sequence). The CDR3 spells CASSLVRGDIQYF. CDR3 DNA: TGTGCCAGCAGCTTGGTCAGGGGTGACATTCAGTACTTC.

The V call is TRBV27, the J call TRBJ2-7, with 7 bases fitting TRBD1. The CDR3 loop spans 14 amino acids. The ends lost 6 bases at V and 3 bases at J; junction bases unmatched: 8. Germline V CDR1 and CDR2: MNHEY, SMNVEV (reference sequence). In DNA form, the CDR3 reads TGTGCCAGCAGACGACAGGGTCTCGGCTACGAGCAGTACTTC. This encodes CASRRQGLGYEQYF.

V gene TRBV19 combines with J gene TRBJ2-5; TRBD1 aligns across 7 bases. V lost 4 bases, J lost 0 bases, and 5 bases stayed unmatched. The CDR3 totals 15 residues. CDR1 and CDR2 (germline): LNHDA, SQIVND (reference sequence). CDR3 sequence: CASSNQQGNQETQYF. The CDR3 bases are TGTGCCAGTAGTAACCAACAGGGGAACCAAGAGACCCAGTACTTC.

The chain links TRBV5-5 to TRBJ1-5; D not resolved. Germline V CDR1 and CDR2: SGHKS, YYEKEE (reference sequence). V lost 0 bases and J lost 2, with 12 bases in between. This CDR3 spans 16 amino acids. CDR3 protein: CASSLGEVAGNQPQHF. The DNA for the CDR3 is TGTGCCAGCAGCTTGGGGGAGGTCGCGGGCAATCAGCCCCAGCATTTT.

The chain combines TRBV18 with TRBJ2-1; 9 positions match TRBD2. With V trimmed by 4 bases and J by 9 bases, 10 bases remained unmatched. The length of the CDR3 is 15 residues. CDR1 KGHSH and CDR2 LQKENI come from the germline V gene. The CDR3 DNA follows: TGTGCCAGCTCACTCCCTACGGGACTAGCTAGTGAGCAGTTCTTC. Amino acids: CASSLPTGLASEQFF.

The gene calls are TRBV19 and TRBJ1-2; TRBD1 matches 8 bases. The CDR3 totals 18 residues. Looked up from germline, CDR1 is LNHDA and CDR2 is SQIVND (reference sequence). V shed 5 bases, J shed 6 bases, and the junction held 20 bases outside the gene matches. The CDR3 loop is CASSSLPGQVKSLNGYTF. CDR3 in DNA: TGTGCCAGTAGTTCCCTTCCGGGACAGGTAAAATCCCTCAATGGCTACACCTTC.

This chain joins TRBV5-4 and TRBJ1-6; possible D gene TRBD1, 5 bases. The CDR3 has 14 residues. The V and J ends lost 0 bases and 8 bases respectively, with 9 bases between them. Germline CDR1 reads SGHNT; CDR2 reads YYREEE (reference sequence). CDR3 nucleotides: TGTGCCAGCAGCTTGGTGGGCAGGGATTCACCCCTCCACTTT. Its translation is CASSLVGRDSPLHF.

Comments on this clone: Other DNA sequences in this sample translate to the same CDR3. This chain connects TRBV18 to TRBJ1-1, with D tentatively TRBD1 (5 bases). The germline CDR1 and CDR2 sequences are KGHSH and LQKENI. The CDR3 runs to 14 residues. Trimming cost V 2 bases and J 5 bases, with 12 bases left between them. The CDR3 DNA follows: TGTGCCAGCTCACCAGGGCAGGGAGGGACTGAAGCTTTCTTT. Translated, it gives CASSPGQGGTEAFF.

This sequence joins TRBV6-1 and TRBJ1-1; no reliable D call. Germline CDR1 reads MNHNS; CDR2 reads SASEGT. The V end was cut by 4 bases, the J end by 2 bases, with 8 bases between. This CDR3 is 13 amino acids long. The CDR3 region is CASSVSGNTEAFF. The CDR3 DNA reads as TGTGCCAGCAGTGTAAGCGGAAACACTGAAGCTTTCTTT.

This clone was seen a handful of times. The V and J genes are TRBV18 and TRBJ2-2, with D maybe TRBD2 (5 bases). Germline V gene sequence: CDR1 KGHSH, CDR2 LQKENI. CDR3 length: 17 residues. The germline V and J ends were trimmed by 0 bases and 4 bases, with 15 bases remaining between them. CDR3 sequence: CASSPPIRAAGTGELFF. CDR3 DNA sequence: TGTGCCAGCTCACCACCGATAAGGGCTGCGGGCACCGGGGAGCTGTTTTTT.

The chain has TRBV15 and TRBJ2-5, with 7 nucleotides matching TRBD1. CDR1 LNHNV and CDR2 YYDKDF come from the germline V gene (reference sequence). CDR3 length equals 17 residues. With 0 bases clipped from V and 2 bases from J, the junction kept 9 bases outside the gene matches. As DNA, the CDR3 is TGTGCCACCAGCAGAGATCCCGGACAGGTGGGGCAAGAGACCCAGTACTTC. Encoded protein: CATSRDPGQVGQETQYF.

The chain is built from TRBV7-2 and TRBJ2-5; D uncertain. This CDR3 contains 16 residues. V was trimmed by 0 bases and J by 4 bases, leaving 15 bases between them. CDR1 and CDR2 from the germline V gene are SGHTA and FQGNSA. Written as DNA, the CDR3 is TGTGCCAGCAGCTTAGCAATAATTGGCAGGCGAGAGACCCAGTACTTC. Translated, it gives CASSLAIIGRRETQYF.